This TCR beta chain came from a study of T cells after yellow fever vaccination. One entry per CDR3 protein, called by TCRdb with MiXCR from the 5' RACE reads. The sample contains 500,000 to 700,000 distinct CDR3 sequences, 15% to 20% of which appear only once. This clonotype was detected only a few times. The germline gives CDR1 SGHRS, CDR2 YFSETQ. The V and J ends lost 4 bases and 5 bases, in that order; junction bases with no gene match: 7. The length of the CDR3 is 14 residues. The sample here was PBMCs, taken 15 days after the yellow fever booster vaccination. The chain uses TRBV5-1 and TRBJ2-5; 8 bases line up with TRBD1. The origin of this receptor is a young man who received the YFV17D yellow fever vaccine. The CDR3 region is CASSQGQGLETQYF. Written as DNA, the CDR3 is TGCGCCAGCAGCCAAGGACAGGGACTTGAGACCCAGTACTTC.